This TCR beta chain was sequenced for a study of T cell responses to AZD1222 COVID-19 vaccine. V shed 6 bases, J shed 7 bases, and the junction held 6 bases outside the gene matches. From germline, CDR1 is MNHEY and CDR2 SVGAGI. CDR3 length: 12 amino acids. Method: immunoSEQ multiplex PCR; TCRdb's copy keeps in-frame clones and lacks some. The data hold roughly 150,000 clones, with roughly 88% observed a single time. Points on this clone: Its specificity is not known.

The study's findings and limits: Vaccine-associated CD4 TCRs spanned spike, dominant at 160-218 and 743-854.

This chain uses TRBV6-5 with TRBJ2-7, with 7 bases matching TRBD2. This sample comprised peripheral blood, obtained 28 days after the second AZD1222 dose. This clonotype was sampled from an adult who received the AZD1222 COVID-19 vaccine. The CDR3 region has the DNA TGTGCCAGCAGCATCGGGGGGAGAGAGCAGTACTTC. Encoded protein: CASSIGGREQYF.